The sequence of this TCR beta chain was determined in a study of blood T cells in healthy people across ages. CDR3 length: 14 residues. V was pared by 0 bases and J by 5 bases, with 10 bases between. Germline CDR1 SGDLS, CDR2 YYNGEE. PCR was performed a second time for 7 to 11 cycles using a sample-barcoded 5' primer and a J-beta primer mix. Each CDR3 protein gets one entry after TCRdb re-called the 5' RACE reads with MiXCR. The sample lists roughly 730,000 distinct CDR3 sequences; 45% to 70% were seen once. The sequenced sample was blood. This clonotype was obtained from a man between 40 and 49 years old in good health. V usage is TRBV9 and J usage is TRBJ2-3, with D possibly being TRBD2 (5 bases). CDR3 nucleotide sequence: TGTGCCAGCAGCGTAGTTGTAGCGTTAGATACGCAGTATTTT. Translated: CASSVVVALDTQYF. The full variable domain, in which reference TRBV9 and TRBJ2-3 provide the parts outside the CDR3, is DSGVTQTPKHLITATGQRVTLRCSPRSGDLSVYWYQQSLDQGLQFLIQYYNGEERAKGNILERFSAQQFPDLHSELNLSSLELGDSALYFCASSVVVALDTQYFGPGTRLTVL.